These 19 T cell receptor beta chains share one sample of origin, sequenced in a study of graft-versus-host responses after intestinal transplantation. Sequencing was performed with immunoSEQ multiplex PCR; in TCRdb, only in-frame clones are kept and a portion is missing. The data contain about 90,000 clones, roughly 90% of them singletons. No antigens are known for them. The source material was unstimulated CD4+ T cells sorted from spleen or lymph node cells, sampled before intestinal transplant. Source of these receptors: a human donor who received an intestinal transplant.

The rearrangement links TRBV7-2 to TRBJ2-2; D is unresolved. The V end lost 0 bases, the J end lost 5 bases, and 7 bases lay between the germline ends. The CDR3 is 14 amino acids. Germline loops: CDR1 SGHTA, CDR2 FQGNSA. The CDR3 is CASSLAGTTGELFF. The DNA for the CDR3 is TGTGCCAGCAGCTTAGCGGGTACGACCGGGGAGCTGTTTTTT. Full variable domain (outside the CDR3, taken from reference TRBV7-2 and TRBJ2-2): GAGVSQSPSNKVTEKGKDVELRCDPISGHTALYWYRQSLGQGLEFLIYFQGNSAPDKSGLPSDRFSAERTGGSVSTLTIQRTQQEDSAVYLCASSLAGTTGELFFGEGSRLTVL.

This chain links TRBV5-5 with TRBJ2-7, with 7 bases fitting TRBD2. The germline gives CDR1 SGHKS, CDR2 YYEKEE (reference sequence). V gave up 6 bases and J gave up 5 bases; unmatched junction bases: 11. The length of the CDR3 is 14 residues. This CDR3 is CASNRASGFNEQYF. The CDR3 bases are TGTGCCAGCAACCGAGCTAGCGGTTTCAACGAGCAGTACTTC.

DNA for the CDR3: TGTGCCAGCAGCGAAAGAAGGGACAGGTGGTCTGGGGCCAACGTCCTGACTTTC. This sequence encodes CASSERRDRWSGANVLTF. This chain uses TRBV6-1 with TRBJ2-6; TRBD1 aligns across 8 bases. Germline trimming cut 6 bases from V and 1 base from J; bases unmatched to any gene: 11. Germline V gene sequence: CDR1 MNHNS, CDR2 SASEGT. The CDR3 is made up of 18 amino acids.

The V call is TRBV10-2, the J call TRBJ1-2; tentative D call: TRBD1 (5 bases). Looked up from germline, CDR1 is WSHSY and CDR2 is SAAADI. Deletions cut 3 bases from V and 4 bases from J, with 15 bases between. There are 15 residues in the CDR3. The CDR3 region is CASSDPQAGTYGYTF. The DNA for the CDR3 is TGCGCCAGCAGTGACCCACAGGCGGGCACCTATGGCTACACCTTC.

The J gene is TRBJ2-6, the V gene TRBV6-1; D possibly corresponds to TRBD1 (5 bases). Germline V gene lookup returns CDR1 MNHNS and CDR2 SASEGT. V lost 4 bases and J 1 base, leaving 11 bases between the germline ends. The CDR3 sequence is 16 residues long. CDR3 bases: TGTGCCAGCAGTGTCGCAGGGTGGTCTGGGGCCAACGTCCTGACTTTC. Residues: CASSVAGWSGANVLTF.

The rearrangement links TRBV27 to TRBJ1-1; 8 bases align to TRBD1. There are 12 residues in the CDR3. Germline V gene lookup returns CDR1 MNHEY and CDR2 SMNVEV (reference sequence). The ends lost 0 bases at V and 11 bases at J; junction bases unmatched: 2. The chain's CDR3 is CASSLSTGEAFF. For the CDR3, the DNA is TGTGCCAGCAGTTTATCGACAGGGGAGGCTTTCTTT.

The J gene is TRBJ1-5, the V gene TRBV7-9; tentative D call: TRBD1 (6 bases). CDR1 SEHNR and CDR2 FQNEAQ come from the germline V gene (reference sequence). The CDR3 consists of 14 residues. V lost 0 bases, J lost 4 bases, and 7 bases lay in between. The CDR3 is CASSLAGGNQPQHF. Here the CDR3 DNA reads TGTGCCAGCAGCTTAGCAGGGGGGAATCAGCCCCAGCATTTT.

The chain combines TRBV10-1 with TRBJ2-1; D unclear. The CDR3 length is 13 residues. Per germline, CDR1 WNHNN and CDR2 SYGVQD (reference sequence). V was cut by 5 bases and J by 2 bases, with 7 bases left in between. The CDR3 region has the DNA TGCGCCAGCAGTCCTGGGACCTACAATGAGCAGTTCTTC. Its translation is CASSPGTYNEQFF.

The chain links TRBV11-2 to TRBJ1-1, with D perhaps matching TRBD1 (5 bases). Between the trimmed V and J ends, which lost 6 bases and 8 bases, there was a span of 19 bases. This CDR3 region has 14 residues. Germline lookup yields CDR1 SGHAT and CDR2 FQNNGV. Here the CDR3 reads CASRGDGGIGEAFF. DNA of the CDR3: TGTGCCAGCAGGGGGGACGGAGGTATCGGCGAAGCTTTCTTT.

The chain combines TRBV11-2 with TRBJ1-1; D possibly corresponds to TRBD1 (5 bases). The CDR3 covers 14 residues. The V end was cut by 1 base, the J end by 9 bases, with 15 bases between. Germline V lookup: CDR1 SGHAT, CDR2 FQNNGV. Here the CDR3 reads CASSLGSGLTKAFF. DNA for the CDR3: TGTGCCAGCAGCTTAGGTTCAGGGCTAACTAAAGCTTTCTTT.

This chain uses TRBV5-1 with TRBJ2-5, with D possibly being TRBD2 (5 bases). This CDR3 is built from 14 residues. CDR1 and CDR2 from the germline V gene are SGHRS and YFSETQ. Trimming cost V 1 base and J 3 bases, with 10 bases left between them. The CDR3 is CASSLTSKKETQYF. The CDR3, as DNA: TGCGCCAGCAGCTTGACTAGTAAGAAAGAGACCCAGTACTTC.

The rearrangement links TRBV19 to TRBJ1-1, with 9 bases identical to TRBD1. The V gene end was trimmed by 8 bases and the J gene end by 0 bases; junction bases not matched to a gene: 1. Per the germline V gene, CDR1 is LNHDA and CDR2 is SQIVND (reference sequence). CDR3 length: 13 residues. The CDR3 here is CASDRGMNTEAFF. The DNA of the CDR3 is TGTGCCAGTGACAGGGGGATGAACACTGAAGCTTTCTTT.

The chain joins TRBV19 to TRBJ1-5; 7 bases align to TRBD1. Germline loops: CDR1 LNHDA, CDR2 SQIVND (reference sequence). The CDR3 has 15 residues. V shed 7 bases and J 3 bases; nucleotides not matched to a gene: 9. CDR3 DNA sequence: TGTGCCAGTACCCCCGACAGGGCCTTCAATCAGCCCCAGCATTTT. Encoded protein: CASTPDRAFNQPQHF.

CDR3: CASSKNGLLTYNEQFF. DNA for the CDR3: TGTGCCAGCAGCAAAAACGGACTATTGACTTACAATGAGCAGTTCTTC. This chain uses TRBV2 with TRBJ2-1; D is perhaps TRBD2 (6 bases). V was cut by 6 bases and J by 4 bases, with 19 bases left in between. The CDR3 is 16 amino acids. Germline assignment: CDR1 SNHLY and CDR2 FYNNEI.

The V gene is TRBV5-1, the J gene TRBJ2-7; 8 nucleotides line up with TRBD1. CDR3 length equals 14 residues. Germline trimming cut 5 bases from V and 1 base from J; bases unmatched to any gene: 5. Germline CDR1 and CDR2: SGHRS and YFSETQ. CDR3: CASSLTGESYEQYF. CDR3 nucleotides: TGCGCCAGCAGTCTGACAGGGGAGTCCTACGAGCAGTACTTC.

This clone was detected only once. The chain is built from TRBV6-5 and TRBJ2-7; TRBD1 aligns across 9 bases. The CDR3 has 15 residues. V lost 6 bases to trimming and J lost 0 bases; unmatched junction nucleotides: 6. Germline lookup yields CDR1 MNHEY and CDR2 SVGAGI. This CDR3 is CASRTGTGSSYEQYF. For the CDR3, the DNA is TGTGCCAGCAGAACCGGGACAGGGAGCTCCTACGAGCAGTACTTC.

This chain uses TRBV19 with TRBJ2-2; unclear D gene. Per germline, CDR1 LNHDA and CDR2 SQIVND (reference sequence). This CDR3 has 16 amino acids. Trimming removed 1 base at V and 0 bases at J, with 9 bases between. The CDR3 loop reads CASSIVGTANTGELFF. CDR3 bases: TGTGCCAGTAGTATAGTAGGAACCGCGAACACCGGGGAGCTGTTTTTT. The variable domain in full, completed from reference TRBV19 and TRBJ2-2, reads DGGITQSPKYLFRKEGQNVTLSCEQNLNHDAMYWYRQDPGQGLRLIYYSQIVNDFQKGDIAEGYSVSREKKESFPLTVTSAQKNPTAFYLCASSIVGTANTGELFFGEGSRLTVL.

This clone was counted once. The CDR3 here is CASSQVYGNEQFF. Written as DNA, the CDR3 is TGCGCCAGCAGCCAAGTATACGGCAATGAGCAGTTCTTC. The chain combines TRBV4-1 with TRBJ2-1; D gene uncertain. The CDR3 totals 13 residues. V shed 1 base and J shed 6 bases, with 7 bases lying between them. Germline V gene sequence: CDR1 MGHRA, CDR2 YSYEKL.

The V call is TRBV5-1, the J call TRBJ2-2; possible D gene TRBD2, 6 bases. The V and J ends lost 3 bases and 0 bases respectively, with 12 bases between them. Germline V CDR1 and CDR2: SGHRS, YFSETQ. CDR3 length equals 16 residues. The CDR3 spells CASSSSRLANTGELFF. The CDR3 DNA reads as TGCGCCAGCAGCTCATCGAGACTAGCGAACACCGGGGAGCTGTTTTTT. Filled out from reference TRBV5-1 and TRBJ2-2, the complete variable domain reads KAGVTQTPRYLIKTRGQQVTLSCSPISGHRSVSWYQQTPGQGLQFLFEYFSETQRNKGNFPGRFSGRQFSNSRSEMNVSTLELGDSALYLCASSSSRLANTGELFFGEGSRLTVL.